What follows are 27 T cell receptor beta chains derived from one specimen sequenced in a study of blood T cell repertoires in COVID-19. The table came from immunoSEQ multiplex PCR; TCRdb's copy has only in-frame clones and leaves some out. The sample has hundreds of thousands of clones; roughly nine tenths are singletons. Sequencing was performed on PBMCs or T cells enriched from blood (not recorded which). Receptor source: a woman aged 25-40 years who had recovered from COVID-19.

The V call is TRBV29-1, the J call TRBJ2-3; weak D call: TRBD1 (6 bases). The CDR3 runs to 16 residues. V was pared by 0 bases and J by 2 bases, with 15 bases between. Germline-derived CDR1 and CDR2 are SQVTM and ANQGSEA. CDR3 residues: CSVEDGWGPATDTQYF. Here the CDR3 DNA reads TGCAGCGTTGAAGATGGGTGGGGGCCTGCCACAGATACGCAGTATTTT.

The V gene is TRBV6-5, the J gene TRBJ2-3; 8 bases are shared with TRBD1. J gave up 1 base and V 5 bases, and 5 bases lay outside the gene matches. Germline assignment: CDR1 MNHEY and CDR2 SVGAGI. The CDR3 contains 15 residues. The CDR3 protein is CASSPRTGRTDTQYF. The CDR3 bases are TGTGCCAGCAGTCCCCGGACAGGGCGCACAGATACGCAGTATTTT.

The chain is built from TRBV9 and TRBJ1-1; D possibly corresponds to TRBD1 (5 bases). Germline loops: CDR1 SGDLS, CDR2 YYNGEE. The CDR3 is 14 amino acids. Trimming left V 0 bases short and J 6 bases short, with 12 bases between. The CDR3 DNA reads as TGTGCCAGCAGCGTAGCGGGGGGTGACGCTGAAGCTTTCTTT. It is translated as CASSVAGGDAEAFF.

The CDR3 DNA reads as TGTGCCAGTAGTGGGCGGAACACTGAAGCTTTCTTT. This encodes CASSGRNTEAFF. V gene TRBV19 combines with J gene TRBJ1-1; no definite D call. V shed 5 bases and J shed 1 base, with 5 bases lying between them. CDR1 and CDR2 (germline): LNHDA, SQIVND (reference sequence). This CDR3 region has 12 residues.

This chain links TRBV5-6 with TRBJ2-7; TRBD2 is a possible D gene (5 bases). The CDR3 is made up of 14 amino acids. The V gene's germline CDR1 is SGHDT and CDR2 YYEEEE. The germline V and J ends were trimmed by 0 bases and 3 bases, with 10 bases remaining between them. CDR3 amino acids: CASSLGLLVYEQYF. The CDR3 coding sequence is TGTGCCAGCAGCTTGGGACTACTCGTCTACGAGCAGTACTTC.

The gene calls are TRBV27 and TRBJ2-7, with D unresolved. The CDR3 has 12 residues. Germline V gives CDR1 MNHEY, CDR2 SMNVEV (reference sequence). The ends were cut back, 3 bases at V and 7 bases at J, with 10 bases in the middle. This chain's CDR3 is CASSFSGGEQYF. In nucleotides, the CDR3 is TGTGCCAGCAGTTTTTCAGGTGGGGAGCAGTACTTC.

The chain recombines TRBV9 with TRBJ2-1, with unresolved D. Germline assignment: CDR1 SGDLS and CDR2 YYNGEE. With 2 bases removed from V and 0 bases from J, the gap between germline ends came to 9 bases. CDR3 length: 15 amino acids. CDR3 coding DNA: TGTGCCAGCAGCGTTAGCTTATCCTCCTACAATGAGCAGTTCTTC. It is translated as CASSVSLSSYNEQFF.

The V call is TRBV19, the J call TRBJ2-7; 9 bases line up with TRBD1. The CDR3 consists of 21 residues. V shed 3 bases, J shed 3 bases, and the junction held 24 bases outside the gene matches. Per the germline V gene, CDR1 is LNHDA and CDR2 is SQIVND (reference sequence). The CDR3 bases are TGTGCCAGTAGTATTTCACTCAAATCCCTACACCAAAGACAGGGGGTCTACGAGCAGTACTTC. This sequence encodes CASSISLKSLHQRQGVYEQYF.

This chain uses TRBV28 with TRBJ1-4; D may be TRBD1 (5 bases). The CDR3 is 15 amino acids. Per the germline V gene, CDR1 is MDHEN and CDR2 is SYDVKM. Between the trimmed V and J ends, which lost 7 bases and 7 bases, there was a span of 19 bases. As DNA, the CDR3 is TGTGCCAGCATTGGGGGGGACGGAGGGAGTGAAAAACTGTTTTTT. It yields the protein CASIGGDGGSEKLFF.

V gene TRBV4-2 combines with J gene TRBJ1-1; D ambiguous. Trimming left V 0 bases short and J 10 bases short, with 6 bases between. Per germline, CDR1 LGHNA and CDR2 YNFKEQ. The length of the CDR3 is 11 residues. The CDR3 sequence is CASSQERGAFF. The CDR3 DNA is TGTGCCAGCAGCCAAGAACGGGGAGCTTTCTTT.

This clone appeared a single time. V is TRBV5-1 and J is TRBJ2-7; 10 nucleotides align to TRBD2. V was clipped by 1 base and J by 3 bases; unmatched bases: 7. The CDR3 loop spans 16 amino acids. The germline V gene encodes CDR1 SGHRS and CDR2 YFSETQ. CDR3 sequence reads: CASSLTGLAENYEQYF. In nucleotides, the CDR3 is TGCGCCAGCAGCTTGACCGGACTAGCGGAGAACTACGAGCAGTACTTC.

The chain has TRBV12-5 and TRBJ1-5, with TRBD1 matching 8 bases. This CDR3 region has 15 residues. Germline loops: CDR1 LGHNT, CDR2 FRNRAP. V lost 8 bases, J lost 4 bases, and 10 bases stayed unmatched. In nucleotides, the CDR3 is TGTGCTAGTAGTCCCTCGGACAGGGTTAATCAGCCCCAGCATTTT. Its translation: CASSPSDRVNQPQHF.

The CDR3 loop reads CASSAGQGVNEQFF. The CDR3 DNA reads as TGCGCCAGCAGCGCGGGACAGGGGGTAAATGAGCAGTTCTTC. The chain combines TRBV5-1 with TRBJ2-1, with 11 bases aligning to TRBD1. The junction had 4 bases not matched to a gene; V was cut back by 4 bases and J by 7 bases. The germline V gene encodes CDR1 SGHRS and CDR2 YFSETQ. This CDR3 comprises 14 residues.

The rearrangement uses TRBV7-2 and TRBJ1-2, with 8 bases matching TRBD1. The CDR3 length is 15 residues. V was clipped by 5 bases and J by 8 bases; unmatched bases: 13. Germline V CDR1 and CDR2: SGHTA, FQGNSA. CDR3 coding DNA: TGTGCCAGCAGCACCCGGACAGGGATTACAGGGGGCTACACCTTC. Residues: CASSTRTGITGGYTF.

The chain uses TRBV29-1 and TRBJ1-2, with D maybe TRBD1 (6 bases). Germline V gene data show CDR1 as SQVTM and CDR2 as ANQGSEA. The CDR3 runs to 10 residues. Trimming stripped 6 bases from V and 8 bases from J, with 10 bases between. CDR3 protein: CSVGGPGYTF. For the CDR3, the DNA is TGCAGCGTCGGGGGGCCAGGCTACACCTTC.

V usage is TRBV20-1 and J usage is TRBJ2-7; D remains ambiguous. The CDR3 length is 11 residues. V was pared by 5 bases and J by 2 bases, with 7 bases between. Germline V gene data show CDR1 as DFQATT and CDR2 as SNEGSKA (reference sequence). This chain's CDR3 is CSADTPYEQYF. CDR3 nucleotide sequence: TGCAGTGCTGATACACCCTACGAGCAGTACTTC.

The sample holds a few counts of this clone. The rearrangement uses TRBV19 and TRBJ1-5; possibly TRBD1 for D (5 bases). This CDR3 has 15 residues. V gave up 7 bases and J gave up 1 base, with 14 bases separating them. CDR1 and CDR2 (germline): LNHDA, SQIVND (reference sequence). The CDR3 sequence is CASTPLGQSNQPQHF. Written as DNA, the CDR3 is TGTGCCAGTACCCCGTTGGGGCAGAGCAATCAGCCCCAGCATTTT.

This chain uses TRBV10-3 with TRBJ2-3; D is perhaps TRBD2 (6 bases). V was pared by 3 bases and J by 5 bases, with 15 bases between. This CDR3 contains 15 residues. Germline V gene sequence: CDR1 ENHRY, CDR2 SYGVKD. The CDR3 DNA sequence: TGTGCCATCAGTGATTTGCGGGGAGAAAGAGATACGCAGTATTTT. It translates to CAISDLRGERDTQYF.

The V call is TRBV5-1, the J call TRBJ2-2; D is uncertain. Trimming pared 0 bases from V and 0 bases from J, leaving 6 bases between. The CDR3 spans 15 residues. Per germline, CDR1 SGHRS and CDR2 YFSETQ. CDR3 sequence (DNA): TGCGCCAGCAGCTTGGACACCGCGAACACCGGGGAGCTGTTTTTT. This codes for CASSLDTANTGELFF.

CDR3: CASEGEQYF. The CDR3 bases are TGTGCCAGCGAGGGTGAGCAGTACTTC. This chain joins TRBV2 and TRBJ2-7; tentative D call: TRBD2 (5 bases). CDR3 length: 9 residues. CDR1 SNHLY and CDR2 FYNNEI come from the germline V gene. V was pared by 8 bases and J by 7 bases, with 6 bases between.

The chain combines TRBV19 with TRBJ1-3; the match to TRBD1 covers 11 bases. CDR1 LNHDA and CDR2 SQIVND come from the germline V gene (reference sequence). The CDR3 is 17 amino acids. Trimming at V came to 5 bases and at J to 4 bases, leaving 10 bases not matched to a gene. CDR3 in DNA: TGTGCCAGTAGTCCGCCAAGGACAGGGGGCTTCGGAAACACCATATATTTT. Protein sequence: CASSPPRTGGFGNTIYF.

The chain couples TRBV6-5 to TRBJ1-2, with TRBD1 matching 7 bases. CDR3 length: 14 residues. The germline CDR1 and CDR2 sequences are MNHEY and SVGAGI. V shed 5 bases and J 4 bases; nucleotides not matched to a gene: 7. CDR3 residues: CASSRQGSPYGYTF. The CDR3 DNA sequence: TGTGCCAGCAGTCGACAGGGTTCTCCCTATGGCTACACCTTC.

This clone was detected once. The chain couples TRBV7-9 to TRBJ2-7; 12 positions agree with TRBD2. In germline, CDR1 is SEHNR, CDR2 FQNEAQ (reference sequence). The CDR3 sequence is 18 residues long. Trimming removed 6 bases from V and 0 bases from J; junction bases left unmatched: 12. For the CDR3, the DNA is TGTGCCAGCAGTTTGCTACTGACTAGCGGGAGTTTCTCCTACGAGCAGTACTTC. It specifies CASSLLLTSGSFSYEQYF.

The J gene is TRBJ1-5, the V gene TRBV10-3; 7 bases are a match to TRBD1. The germline V gene has CDR1 ENHRY and CDR2 SYGVKD. The CDR3 has 14 amino acids. The junction had 9 bases not matched to a gene; V was cut back by 8 bases and J by 5 bases. The CDR3 spells CAIAAGQQYQPQHF. CDR3 bases: TGTGCCATCGCCGCGGGACAGCAATATCAGCCCCAGCATTTT.

The sample holds one count of this clone. The V and J genes are TRBV28 and TRBJ2-1, with D possibly matching TRBD2 (5 bases). The CDR3 is 16 amino acids. Deletions cut 5 bases from V and 3 bases from J, with 17 bases between. Looked up from germline, CDR1 is MDHEN and CDR2 is SYDVKM. The CDR3 coding sequence is TGTGCCAGCAGTGGCCGGGGAGACGCGTACTACAATGAGCAGTTCTTC. This encodes CASSGRGDAYYNEQFF.

This clone came up once. This chain joins TRBV28 and TRBJ2-5, with 7 bases matching TRBD2. V was pared by 1 base and J by 5 bases, with 13 bases of the junction left unmatched. This CDR3 region has 17 residues. CDR1 is MDHEN and CDR2 is SYDVKM in the germline V gene. The CDR3 spells CASSLFGSGGVGETQYF. Here the CDR3 DNA reads TGTGCCAGCAGTTTATTTGGGTCGGGAGGCGTTGGGGAGACCCAGTACTTC.

The V and J genes are TRBV18 and TRBJ1-1; 8 nucleotides align to TRBD1. Germline V gene data show CDR1 as KGHSH and CDR2 as LQKENI. The junction had 6 bases not matched to a gene; V was cut back by 2 bases and J by 7 bases. The CDR3 is made up of 14 amino acids. Here the CDR3 reads CASSPTDRALEAFF. CDR3 in DNA: TGTGCCAGCTCACCAACGGACAGGGCACTTGAAGCTTTCTTT.